This section outlines one TCR beta chain sequence together with its context. What it recognizes is unknown. Sequencing used immunoSEQ multiplex PCR; TCRdb keeps in-frame clones, though not all of them. The table shows 95,000 to 100,000 clones, with about 88% occurring only once. The data belong to a study of T cell responses to AZD1222 COVID-19 vaccine. Whole-study findings and limits: Females outnumbered males among donors, who were mostly white British; clonal diversity was possibly underestimated. Spike-specific TCR breadth and depth went up after people got two AZD1222 doses.

Second-dose schedules of about 4 or about 12 weeks were combined. Germline loops: CDR1 LGHNT, CDR2 FRNRAP. V was pared by 6 bases and J by 0 bases, with 12 bases between. The CDR3 extends over 14 amino acids. This TCR came from an adult who received the AZD1222 COVID-19 vaccine. This specimen was peripheral blood, taken 28 days after the second AZD1222 dose. The rearrangement uses TRBV12-5 and TRBJ2-7; TRBD2 is a possible D gene (6 bases). CDR3: CASGRDLSSYEQYF. In DNA, the CDR3 is TGTGCTAGTGGCCGGGACTTAAGCTCCTACGAGCAGTACTTC.